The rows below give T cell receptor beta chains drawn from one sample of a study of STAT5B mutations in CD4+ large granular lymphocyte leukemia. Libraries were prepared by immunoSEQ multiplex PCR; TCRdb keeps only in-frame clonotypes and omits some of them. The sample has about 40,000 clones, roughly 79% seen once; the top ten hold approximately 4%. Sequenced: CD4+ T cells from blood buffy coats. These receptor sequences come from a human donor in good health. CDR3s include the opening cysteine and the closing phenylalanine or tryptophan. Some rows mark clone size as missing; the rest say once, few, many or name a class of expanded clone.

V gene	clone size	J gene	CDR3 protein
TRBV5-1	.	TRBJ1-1	CASSLERMNTEAFF
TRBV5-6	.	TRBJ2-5	CASSPWGGLETQYF
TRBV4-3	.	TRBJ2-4	CASSQDSGGIAKNIQYF
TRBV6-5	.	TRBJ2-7	CASTGQGGYEQYF
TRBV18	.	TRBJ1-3	CASSPRPDSLSGNTIYF
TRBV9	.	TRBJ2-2	CASSVAGLLTANTGELFF
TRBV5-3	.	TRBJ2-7	CARSPRLAADSYEQYF
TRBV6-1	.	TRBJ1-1	CASRRTGVATEAFF
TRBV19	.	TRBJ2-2	CASSIAGTLTGELFF
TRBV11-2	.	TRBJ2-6	CASSHRGSGANVLTF
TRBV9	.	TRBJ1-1	CASSPSPEPMNTEAFF
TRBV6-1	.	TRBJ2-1	CASSEMVGRYEQFF
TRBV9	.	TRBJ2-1	CASSPSGGKDGLNEQFF
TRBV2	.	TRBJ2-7	CASSGLRGTSYEQYF
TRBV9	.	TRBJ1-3	CASSPGPLSGNTIYF
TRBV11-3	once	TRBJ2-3	CASSPDRGGTQYF
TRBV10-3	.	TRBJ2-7	CAISEGRGVTYEQYF
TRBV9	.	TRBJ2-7	CASSDRDRDEQYF
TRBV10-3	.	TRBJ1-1	CAIRVSGQENTEAFF
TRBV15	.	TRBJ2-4	CATGDGGAKNIQYF
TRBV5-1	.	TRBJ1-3	CASSLAGATSGNTIYF
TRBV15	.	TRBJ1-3	CATSRDAQGTGNTIYF
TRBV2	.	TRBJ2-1	CASTGSYEQFF
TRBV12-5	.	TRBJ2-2	CASGLATSLTSGGAGELFF
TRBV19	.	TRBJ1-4	CASSTSGGVEKLFF
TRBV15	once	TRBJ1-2	CATRDRRTNYGYTF
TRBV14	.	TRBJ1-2	CASSQDRPGDYGYTF
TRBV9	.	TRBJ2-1	CASSVAGTPIYNEQFF
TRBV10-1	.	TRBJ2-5	CASSDGWTGGSETQYF
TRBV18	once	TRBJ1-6	CASSRGRESDSPLHF
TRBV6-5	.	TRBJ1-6	CASSTDRGHSPLHF
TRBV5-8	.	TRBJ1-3	CASSSPNINTIYF
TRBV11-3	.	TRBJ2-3	CASSPARGDTQYF
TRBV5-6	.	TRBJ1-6	CASSLRAFNSPLHF
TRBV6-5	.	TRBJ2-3	CASSVEDRSTDTQYF
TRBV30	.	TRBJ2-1	CAWGRPWGGNEQFF
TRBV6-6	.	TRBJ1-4	CASREGQGAGEKLFF
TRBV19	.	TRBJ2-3	CASRQTGDTQYF
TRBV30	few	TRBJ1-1	CAWSVLGAEAFF
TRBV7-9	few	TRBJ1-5	CASSLVGDQPQHF
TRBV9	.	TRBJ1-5	CASSAGGQFNQPQHF
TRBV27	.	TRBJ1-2	CASSLTAGYGYTF
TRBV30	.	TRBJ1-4	CASAGDSNEKLFF
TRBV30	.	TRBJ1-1	CAWSTPPAKAFF
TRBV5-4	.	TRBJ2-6	CASSRGQGAGANVLTF
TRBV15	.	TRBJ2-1	CATSTVNEQFF
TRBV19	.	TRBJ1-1	CASKQPRMNTEAFF
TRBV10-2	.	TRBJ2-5	CASSETSGRSSETQYF